This TCR beta chain is drawn from a study of PD-1 blockade in classical Hodgkin lymphoma. The overall study: Patients in the cohort were put on intravenous nivolumab, 3 mg/kg every 2 weeks. Study results and limitations: Why the repertoires differ is still unclear, perhaps disease activity or prior therapy. TCR diversity at baseline was reported to be reduced in newly diagnosed patients relative to healthy donors.

The time point is: cycle 4 day 1 (C4D1), after more than 5 weeks of nivolumab. Relapse was seen in all patients after autologous stem cell transplantation, and brentuximab vedotin exposure was variable. Profiled with immunoSEQ multiplex PCR; TCRdb holds only in-frame clones, not every one. The sample lists some 110,000 clones; about 92% were seen once. In regard to this clone: Its antigen is not identified.

CDR1 and CDR2 (germline): SQVTM, ANQGSEA. The CDR3 contains 12 residues. V was clipped by 1 base and J by 3 bases, with 6 bases between them. The clonotype comes from a human donor with classical Hodgkin lymphoma. The sequences come from peripheral blood mononuclear cells (PBMCs), collected before the fourth cycle of nivolumab. This chain links TRBV29-1 with TRBJ1-2; D unresolved. The CDR3 protein is CSVEGDDYGYTF. The CDR3, as DNA: TGCAGCGTTGAAGGGGATGACTATGGCTACACCTTC.